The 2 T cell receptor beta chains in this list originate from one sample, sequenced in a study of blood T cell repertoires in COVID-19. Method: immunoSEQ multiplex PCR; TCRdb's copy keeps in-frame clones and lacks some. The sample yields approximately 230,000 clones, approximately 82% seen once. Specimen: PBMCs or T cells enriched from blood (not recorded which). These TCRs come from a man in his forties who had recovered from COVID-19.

The CDR3 DNA reads as TGTGCCAGCAGCCCTTTAGCGGGTCTCTCCTACAATGAGCAGTTCTTC. As protein: CASSPLAGLSYNEQFF. The rearrangement joins TRBV9 to TRBJ2-1, with TRBD2 matching over 7 bases. V lost 4 bases and J lost 0; bases outside the gene matches: 7. Germline loops: CDR1 SGDLS, CDR2 YYNGEE. CDR3 length equals 16 residues.

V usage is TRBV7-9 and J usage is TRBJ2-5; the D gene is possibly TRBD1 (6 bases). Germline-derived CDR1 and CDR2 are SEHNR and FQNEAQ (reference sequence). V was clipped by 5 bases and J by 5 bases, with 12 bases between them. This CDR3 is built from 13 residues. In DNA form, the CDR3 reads TGTGCCAGCAGCCTAGGGACATTGGAGACCCAGTACTTC. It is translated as CASSLGTLETQYF.